Below are 4 T cell receptor beta chains sequenced from a single sample in a study of T cell repertoires in cytomegalovirus infection (dated 2019 in TCRdb). The sample's treatment or condition label is to be understood as: in vitro stimulation with specific CMV peptide epitopes to enrich CMV-specific T cells. The sequencing machine was an Illumina HiSeq 1500. The public reads were reanalyzed by TCRdb: fastp trimming at Q25, MiXCR alignment, in-frame beta chains only. When rows share a CDR3 protein, they turn into one entry using the most common DNA and genes. The table for this sample lists some 100,000 distinct CDR3 sequences; about 30% of them were counted only once. The ten largest make up around 80% of the sample. No antigen is known for these receptors. Sequencing was performed on CD8+ T cells from cultured PBMCs, taken from culture after CMV antigen stimulation. The receptors were gathered from a human donor in good health (CMV status not recorded). Some clones in this sample may be carry-over from other donors' samples.

This clonotype was picked up a small number of times. J is TRBJ2-1 and V is TRBV2; D perhaps matches TRBD2 (7 bases). The CDR3 has 16 amino acids. Trimming took off 6 bases at V and 0 bases at J, with 15 bases between the two ends. Germline V gene sequence: CDR1 SNHLY, CDR2 FYNNEI. DNA of the CDR3: TGTGCCAGCAGCGAGGGGCGGGGGCCCTCCTACAATGAGCAGTTCTTC. As protein: CASSEGRGPSYNEQFF.

This chain uses TRBV12-3 or TRBV12-4 with TRBJ1-1; 7 positions match TRBD1. The length of the CDR3 is 14 residues. J was trimmed by 0 bases and V by 7 bases; bases with no gene match: 5. The CDR3 DNA is TGTGCCAGCACCACGGGACAGCTGAACACTGAAGCTTTCTTT. Translating it yields CASTTGQLNTEAFF.

This clonotype showed up many times. This CDR3 reads CASSKRGQGRTEAFF. CDR3 DNA sequence: TGCGCCAGCAGCAAGAGAGGACAGGGAAGAACTGAAGCTTTCTTT. The V and J genes are TRBV4-1 and TRBJ1-1; 8 bases agree with TRBD1. Germline CDR1 reads MGHRA; CDR2 reads YSYEKL. V lost 5 bases to trimming and J lost 5 bases; unmatched junction nucleotides: 10. The CDR3 is 15 amino acids.

This clonotype occurred many times. V gene TRBV5-6 combines with J gene TRBJ2-1; D unresolved. The CDR3 sequence is 17 residues long. V was clipped by 4 bases and J by 0 bases, with 17 bases between them. Germline V gives CDR1 SGHDT, CDR2 YYEEEE. CDR3 DNA: TGTGCCAGCAGCGACACCATCGGACGGAGCTCCTACAATGAGCAGTTCTTC. Its translation: CASSDTIGRSSYNEQFF.